This TCR beta chain was sequenced during a study of OX40 agonist ivuxolimab in advanced cancers. Study information: Patients with prior anti-PD-1, anti-PD-L1 or anti-CTLA-4 therapy were eligible; 40% had some.

Generated by immunoSEQ multiplex PCR, the TCRdb table keeps only in-frame clones and is missing some. Among approximately 77,000 clones listed, approximately 85% were seen once. Patients had blood sampled at baseline and again on cycle 4 day 1 and cycle 7 day 1. Material: CD4+ or CD8+ T cells sorted from blood, obtained in a trial of the OX40 agonist ivuxolimab. The sequence was obtained from an adult with an advanced solid tumor such as melanoma, head and neck, liver or kidney cancer.

The CDR3 DNA follows: TGTGCCAGCCACGGGGGGGGCTCGTTCGAGCAGTACTTC. Its translation: CASHGGGSFEQYF. The rearrangement joins TRBV7-2 to TRBJ2-5, with 8 bases matching TRBD2. The J call may be wrong; the DNA end is better matched by TRBJ2-7. Germline assignment: CDR1 SGHTA and CDR2 FQGNSA. The CDR3 sequence is 13 residues long.